This T cell receptor (beta chain) was recorded in a study of control samples from healthy donors and cancer patients. The table came from immunoSEQ multiplex PCR; TCRdb's copy has only in-frame clones and leaves some out. The data show fewer than 200,000 clones, around 90% seen once. This CDR3 is 18 amino acids long. Germline CDR1 reads LGHDT; CDR2 reads YNNKEL (reference sequence). V lost 0 bases, J lost 1 base, and 15 bases lay in between. This clone occurred once. The clonotype was recovered from a woman in her fifties or sixties in good health. The sequencing input was blood. This chain joins TRBV3-1 (or the pseudogene TRBV3-2) and TRBJ2-2; D may be TRBD1 or TRBD2 (6 bases each). Here the CDR3 reads CASSQDGGQSLNTGELFF. In nucleotides, the CDR3 is TGTGCCAGCAGCCAAGATGGGGGGCAGTCGTTGAACACCGGGGAGCTGTTTTTT.